This TCR beta chain was captured in a study of molecular identifiers for immune sequencing clone quantification. Study details: Replicate experiments took RNA from roughly 18,000 or 92,000 naive CD8 cells, divided it five ways and sequenced four. Whole-study findings and limits: Molecules of identical TCR sharing a barcode could underestimate highly expanded clone sizes.

TCRdb itself ran the PCR reads through MiXCR, one entry per CDR3 protein. The sample carries hundreds of thousands of distinct CDR3 sequences, about 25% recorded once. Sorting defined naive CD8 T cells as CD8+CD4-CCR7+CD45RA+. In its sample, this clonotype was seen many times. What it recognizes is unknown. Germline V gene lookup returns CDR1 DFQATT and CDR2 SNEGSKA (reference sequence). This CDR3 is 15 amino acids long. V shed 5 bases, J shed 3 bases, and the junction held 10 bases outside the gene matches. This receptor was obtained from a human donor in good health. Some libraries in this study had Jurkat cell RNA spiked in. Sequencing was done on a sample of naive CD8+ T cells from blood, with Jurkat cell RNA spiked in. Noted subset: FACS-sorted CD8+CD4-CCR7+CD45RA+ naive T cells. This chain links TRBV20-1 with TRBJ2-7, with TRBD2 identical over 10 bases. CDR3 DNA sequence: TGCAGTGCTCGGGACTTAGCGGGGGGCCTCTACGAGCAGTACTTC. This codes for CSARDLAGGLYEQYF.